Shown below are 32 T cell receptor beta chains from a single sample sequenced in a study of blood T cell repertoires in COVID-19. The method was immunoSEQ multiplex PCR; TCRdb's version includes in-frame clones alone and lacks a portion of them. The table has around 220,000 clones, around nine tenths seen once. The sequenced sample was peripheral blood. These receptors were taken from a middle-aged woman who had recovered from COVID-19.

The chain joins TRBV5-1 to TRBJ2-5, with 8 nucleotides matching TRBD2. Germline CDR1 SGHRS, CDR2 YFSETQ. This CDR3 has 16 amino acids. The junction had 6 bases not matched to a gene; V was cut back by 1 base and J by 1 base. The CDR3 protein is CASSLNPAGVQETQYF. The CDR3 nucleotides read TGCGCCAGCAGCTTGAATCCAGCGGGAGTCCAAGAGACCCAGTACTTC.

The gene calls are TRBV27 and TRBJ1-2, with TRBD1 matching over 7 bases. Germline CDR1 MNHEY, CDR2 SMNVEV (reference sequence). The CDR3 extends over 20 amino acids. The J segment lost 5 bases and the V segment lost 1 base, leaving 22 bases of the junction unmatched. In nucleotides, the CDR3 is TGTGCCAGCAGTTTATATGGGTCCCGGGGACAGAATCTTGGAATGTATGGCTACACCTTC. Translation: CASSLYGSRGQNLGMYGYTF.

The chain links TRBV27 to TRBJ2-3; maybe TRBD2 (5 bases). Germline V CDR1 and CDR2: MNHEY, SMNVEV (reference sequence). V dropped 8 bases and J dropped 5 bases, with 11 bases sitting between them. The CDR3 has 12 residues. CDR3 bases: TGTGCCAGCCGACGGGGAATAGATACGCAGTATTTT. This encodes CASRRGIDTQYF.

The chain uses TRBV5-1 and TRBJ1-2; TRBD1 might be the D (5 bases). Germline assignment: CDR1 SGHRS and CDR2 YFSETQ. Trimming pared 0 bases from V and 8 bases from J, leaving 14 bases between. There are 14 residues in the CDR3. CDR3 in DNA: TGCGCCAGCAGCTTGGAAGGGGCCGGTGGGGGCTACACCTTC. This codes for CASSLEGAGGGYTF.

The V gene is TRBV27, the J gene TRBJ1-2; possible D gene TRBD1, 6 bases. Germline assignment: CDR1 MNHEY and CDR2 SMNVEV (reference sequence). CDR3 size: 14 residues. The germline V and J ends were trimmed by 5 bases and 3 bases, with 13 bases remaining between them. The CDR3 DNA reads TGTGCCAGCAGTCCCTATGCAGGGGACTATGGCTACACCTTC. This gives the protein CASSPYAGDYGYTF.

The gene calls are TRBV6-6 and TRBJ2-2; D gene uncertain. CDR3 length equals 11 residues. Deletions cut 2 bases from V and 8 bases from J, with 3 bases between. Germline assignment: CDR1 MNHNY and CDR2 SVGAGI (reference sequence). CDR3 sequence reads: CASSYPGELFF. CDR3 in DNA: TGTGCCAGCAGTTACCCAGGGGAGCTGTTTTTT.

V is TRBV6-5 and J is TRBJ1-5, with 8 bases identical to TRBD1. The V and J ends lost 7 bases and 0 bases, in that order; junction bases with no gene match: 5. From germline, CDR1 is MNHEY and CDR2 SVGAGI. CDR3 length equals 15 residues. The CDR3 coding sequence is TGTGCCAGCATCTGGGACAGGAATAGCAATCAGCCCCAGCATTTT. It yields the protein CASIWDRNSNQPQHF.

The chain uses TRBV11-3 and TRBJ2-1, with a weak D call TRBD2 (6 bases). CDR3 size: 16 residues. V lost 0 bases to trimming and J lost 5 bases, with 14 bases between them. Germline lookup yields CDR1 SGHNT and CDR2 YENEEA. This CDR3 is CASSLEGTPGHNEQFF. The CDR3 DNA follows: TGTGCCAGCAGCTTAGAGGGGACTCCTGGACACAATGAGCAGTTCTTC.

The chain recombines TRBV27 with TRBJ2-5, with 8 bases aligning to TRBD1. CDR1 MNHEY and CDR2 SMNVEV come from the germline V gene (reference sequence). Trimming removed 6 bases from V and 4 bases from J; junction bases left unmatched: 10. CDR3 size: 15 residues. The CDR3 loop is CASSTNPTGAETQYF. The CDR3 region has the DNA TGTGCCAGCAGCACAAACCCGACAGGGGCAGAGACCCAGTACTTC.

This chain joins TRBV9 and TRBJ2-2; 12 nucleotides line up with TRBD1. Trimming cost V 4 bases and J 0 bases; bases outside gene matches: 10. The CDR3 is 19 residues long. Germline lookup yields CDR1 SGDLS and CDR2 YYNGEE. CDR3 in DNA: TGTGCCAGCAGCCTATCCGGGACAGGGGGCGCCTCGAACACCGGGGAGCTGTTTTTT. This translates into CASSLSGTGGASNTGELFF.

J is TRBJ1-5 and V is TRBV7-2, with D perhaps matching TRBD1 (6 bases). The CDR3 is 18 residues long. Germline V gene sequence: CDR1 SGHTA, CDR2 FQGNSA. Deletions cut 5 bases from V and 1 base from J, with 21 bases between. Written as DNA, the CDR3 is TGTGCCAGCAGCCCCCGCGCAGGGGTAGGCGCGAGCAATCAGCCCCAGCATTTT. Translation gives CASSPRAGVGASNQPQHF. The full variable domain, rest sourced from reference TRBV7-2 and TRBJ1-5, is GAGVSQSPSNKVTEKGKDVELRCDPISGHTALYWYRQSLGQGLEFLIYFQGNSAPDKSGLPSDRFSAERTGGSVSTLTIQRTQQEDSAVYLCASSPRAGVGASNQPQHFGDGTRLSIL.

The chain joins TRBV25-1 to TRBJ1-3, with TRBD1 as a possible D gene (6 bases). Germline V gene data show CDR1 as MGHDK and CDR2 as SYGVNS. The CDR3 is 17 residues long. V was trimmed by 1 base and J by 1 base, leaving 14 bases between them. In DNA form, the CDR3 reads TGTGCCAGCAGTGAATTTGGGGGCCGGGTGTCTGGAAACACCATATATTTT. This translates into CASSEFGGRVSGNTIYF.

The chain carries TRBV5-1 and TRBJ1-2; D unclear. The CDR3 loop spans 12 amino acids. Germline V gene lookup returns CDR1 SGHRS and CDR2 YFSETQ. The V gene lost 6 bases and the J gene lost 0 bases, with 6 bases spanning the gap. The CDR3 DNA reads as TGCGCCAGCACGGGAACTAACTATGGCTACACCTTC. This encodes CASTGTNYGYTF.

This sequence joins TRBV5-4 and TRBJ1-3, with a weak D call TRBD1 (5 bases). The length of the CDR3 is 16 residues. Germline lookup yields CDR1 SGHNT and CDR2 YYREEE (reference sequence). V lost 4 bases and J lost 0, with 14 bases in between. In DNA, the CDR3 is TGTGCCAGCAGCCCGGGGGGACCGCTCTCTGGAAACACCATATATTTT. Translated: CASSPGGPLSGNTIYF.

The chain joins TRBV12-3 or TRBV12-4 to TRBJ1-6; D might be TRBD1 (6 bases). The CDR3 totals 13 residues. Trimming shortened V by 9 bases and J by 10 bases, and 16 bases separated the two germline ends. This CDR3 is CASRVQGESPLHF. CDR3 nucleotide sequence: TGTGCCAGTAGAGTACAGGGCGAATCACCCCTCCACTTT.

The rearrangement uses TRBV6-5 and TRBJ1-4, with TRBD1 as a possible D gene (5 bases). This CDR3 has 15 residues. Germline lookup yields CDR1 MNHEY and CDR2 SVGAGI. The germline V and J ends were trimmed by 6 bases and 5 bases, with 16 bases remaining between them. CDR3 residues: CASRPTANGNEKLFF. CDR3 DNA: TGTGCCAGCAGGCCGACAGCGAACGGGAATGAAAAACTGTTTTTT.

V usage is TRBV9 and J usage is TRBJ2-1; D gene uncertain. Between the trimmed V and J ends, which lost 0 bases and 11 bases, there was a span of 12 bases. The CDR3 sequence is 13 residues long. CDR1 is SGDLS, CDR2 YYNGEE, per germline. Here the CDR3 DNA reads TGTGCCAGCAGCGTAGGAATGGGTAGCCAGCAGTTCTTC. It specifies CASSVGMGSQQFF.

The chain links TRBV19 to TRBJ2-7, with D possibly being TRBD1 (6 bases). Trimming removed 9 bases at V and 2 bases at J, with 14 bases between. Germline lookup yields CDR1 LNHDA and CDR2 SQIVND (reference sequence). This CDR3 has 13 residues. For the CDR3, the DNA is TGTGCCAGCAGAGCGGCAGGGGCCTACGAGCAGTACTTC. The encoded protein is CASRAAGAYEQYF.

V and J are TRBV7-6 and TRBJ2-2; 8 bases align to TRBD1. This CDR3 has 16 residues. Germline values: CDR1 SGHVS, CDR2 FNYEAQ. After removal of 5 bases from V and 5 bases from J, the junction contained 10 bases not matched to a gene. The CDR3 coding sequence is TGTGCCAGCAGCAGAACCGCCAGGGGGCAAACCGGGGAGCTGTTTTTT. Its translation: CASSRTARGQTGELFF.

The rearrangement uses TRBV14 and TRBJ2-3, with a weak D call TRBD2 (5 bases). The CDR3 spans 14 residues. Germline CDR1 reads SGHDN; CDR2 reads FVKESK. Between the trimmed V and J ends, which lost 4 bases and 2 bases, there was a span of 10 bases. CDR3 in DNA: TGTGCCAGCAGCCTTATGACTATCACAGATACGCAGTATTTT. Translation: CASSLMTITDTQYF.

The chain employs TRBV19 and TRBJ2-1; the D is unclear. V lost 3 bases and J 0 bases, leaving 9 bases between the germline ends. The length of the CDR3 is 15 residues. Germline lookup yields CDR1 LNHDA and CDR2 SQIVND (reference sequence). CDR3 sequence reads: CASSMRLSSYNEQFF. For the CDR3, the DNA is TGTGCCAGTAGTATGCGCCTTAGCTCCTACAATGAGCAGTTCTTC. The full variable domain, its missing parts supplied by reference TRBV19 and TRBJ2-1, is DGGITQSPKYLFRKEGQNVTLSCEQNLNHDAMYWYRQDPGQGLRLIYYSQIVNDFQKGDIAEGYSVSREKKESFPLTVTSAQKNPTAFYLCASSMRLSSYNEQFFGPGTRLTVL.

The rearrangement links TRBV19 to TRBJ2-4, with D hard to call. The CDR3 totals 13 residues. The V gene's germline CDR1 is LNHDA and CDR2 SQIVND (reference sequence). V shed 5 bases and J shed 0 bases, with 5 bases lying between them. The CDR3 DNA reads TGTGCCAGTAGTCCCATAGCCAAAAACATTCAGTACTTC. Translation gives CASSPIAKNIQYF.

The CDR3 bases are TGTGCCAGCAGTTACAGAGGCTCAGCCCAGCATTTT. Translated, it gives CASSYRGSAQHF. The rearrangement joins TRBV6-2 or TRBV6-3 to TRBJ1-5; D gene ambiguous. This CDR3 is built from 12 residues. In germline, CDR1 is MNHEY, CDR2 SVGEGT. V lost 2 bases and J 11 bases, leaving 10 bases between the germline ends.

The CDR3 spells CAWAHNEKLFF. In DNA form, the CDR3 reads TGTGCCTGGGCACATAATGAAAAACTGTTTTTT. The chain carries TRBV21-1 and TRBJ1-4; TRBD1 is the table's D call and was not checked against the DNA. TRBV21-1 is a pseudogene segment. The CDR3 consists of 11 residues.

V and J are TRBV5-1 and TRBJ1-2; 11 bases agree with TRBD1. Germline V gene sequence: CDR1 SGHRS, CDR2 YFSETQ. This CDR3 comprises 15 residues. Trimming at V came to 7 bases and at J to 8 bases, leaving 13 bases not matched to a gene. CDR3 sequence (DNA): TGCGCCAGCGGCGAGGGGGACAGGGGGATGAGCGGCTACACCTTC. This gives the protein CASGEGDRGMSGYTF.

The genes are TRBV18 and TRBJ2-3; D ambiguous. Between the trimmed V and J ends, which lost 4 bases and 2 bases, there was a span of 13 bases. CDR3 length: 15 residues. CDR1 is KGHSH and CDR2 is LQKENI in the germline V gene. CDR3 loop: CASSLTQSNTDTQYF. CDR3 sequence (DNA): TGTGCCAGCTCACTAACACAGTCAAACACAGATACGCAGTATTTT.

The chain has TRBV3-1 (or the pseudogene TRBV3-2) and TRBJ2-5; weak D call: TRBD2 (6 bases). Trimming cost V 7 bases and J 5 bases, with 14 bases left between them. This CDR3 spans 13 amino acids. The germline CDR1 and CDR2 sequences are LGHDT and YNNKEL (reference sequence). The CDR3 protein is CASIGGAGETQYF. CDR3 DNA: TGTGCCAGCATAGGCGGGGCGGGGGAGACCCAGTACTTC.

The rearrangement uses TRBV7-6 and TRBJ2-5; no reliable D call. The CDR3 is 12 residues long. V was cut by 2 bases and J by 5 bases, with 6 bases left in between. Germline V gene sequence: CDR1 SGHVS, CDR2 FNYEAQ. The CDR3 DNA reads as TGTGCCAGCAGCTTATTTGAGGAGACCCAGTACTTC. As protein: CASSLFEETQYF.

A note on this clone: The same CDR3 is also encoded by other DNA sequences in this sample. This chain uses TRBV9 with TRBJ1-2, with D maybe TRBD1 (6 bases). CDR1 is SGDLS, CDR2 YYNGEE, per germline. The CDR3 runs to 15 residues. Trimming left V 2 bases short and J 1 base short, with 12 bases between. The CDR3 sequence: CASSVGQGSNYGYTF. CDR3 coding DNA: TGTGCCAGCAGCGTGGGGCAGGGGAGTAACTATGGCTACACCTTC.

This chain joins TRBV7-2 and TRBJ2-1; tentatively, D is TRBD1 (6 bases). The CDR3 has 14 residues. V lost 3 bases and J lost 8, with 14 bases in between. Germline V gene lookup returns CDR1 SGHTA and CDR2 FQGNSA. The CDR3 DNA follows: TGTGCCAGCAGCTTCGACAGGCAGAGGCATGAGCAGTTCTTC. Translated: CASSFDRQRHEQFF.

Here the CDR3 DNA reads TGTGCCAGCAGCCTTAAAGACAGGGGAGGGAGGGAAGCTTTCTTT. Its protein is CASSLKDRGGREAFF. V usage is TRBV5-6 and J usage is TRBJ1-1, with TRBD1 matching 8 bases. From germline, CDR1 is SGHDT and CDR2 YYEEEE. V gave up 4 bases and J gave up 8 bases; unmatched junction bases: 13. This CDR3 spans 15 amino acids.

The chain uses TRBV5-1 and TRBJ2-1; D not certain. The CDR3 has 15 residues. Germline-derived CDR1 and CDR2 are SGHRS and YFSETQ. Trimming stripped 1 base from V and 6 bases from J, with 14 bases between. The CDR3 DNA is TGCGCCAGCAGCTTGCGCGGAGAGGAGAGCAATGAGCAGTTCTTC. Protein: CASSLRGEESNEQFF.